Detailed here is one TCR beta chain. Its target antigen remains unknown. Base qualities are not at hand, and no much larger clone is one base apart. The time point label on this specimen signifies: about 28 days (+/-7) after the second vaccine dose. AZD1222 recipients with second doses at about 4 weeks or about 12 weeks were pooled, because spike-specific TCR depth and breadth did not differ between schedules. Samples from vaccinated people were obtained from the UK trials COV001 and COV002, which included a single-blind randomized controlled phase 2/3 trial of AZD1222 (ChAdOx1 nCoV-19) in healthy adults. For TCRbeta chain sequencing, PBMC samples from trial participants were taken at day 0 and at day 28 after the second dose. The CDR3 regions of human TCRbeta chains were analyzed by immunosequencing. Under the source paper's analysis protocol: TCRs in the repertoires were matched against a reference library of SARS-CoV-2-specific TCRs that had been generated with the MIRA antigen-specificity platform. Breadth was defined as the fraction of unique TCRs that were SARS-CoV-2-associated. Depth was defined as the fraction of total T cells that were SARS-CoV-2-associated. Using the MIRA data, each spike-specific TCR was mapped to the spike region that the TCR reacts to and placed in a CD4 or CD8 class. Log10-transformed breadth and depth values were compared by one-way ANOVA with Sidak's multiple comparisons tests. Imported from immuneACCESS, the table was reduced by TCRdb to in-frame sequences with V and J called. These copies leave out some clones; in studies compared against another copy, an unresolved V gene accounts for under half, and the cause of the remainder is not known. D and trimming come from the DNA, and the V and J calls and clone size come from that table. The sample table contains about 60,000 clones; only one count was recorded for around 80% of them. The ten largest make up less than 4% of the sample.

From the cysteine through the phenylalanine, the CDR3 covers 14 amino acids. CDR3 DNA is the only sequence kept; it has 42 bases, read in frame from the first base. The trim is 3 bases for V and 4 bases for J, with a gap of 9 bases between the germline ends. For CDR1 and CDR2, the germline V gene (reference sequence) lists SEHNR and FQNEAQ. This record comes from a study of T cell responses to AZD1222 COVID-19 vaccine (dated by TCRdb to the early 2020s). For the study in its entirety: TCR sequencing covered over 230 trial participants: 207 given two doses of AZD1222 and about 26 given two doses of MenACWY control vaccine. Trial participants were enrolled into age subgroups of 18-55, 56-69 and 70-plus years, which contained approximately 150, 28 and 58 TCR-sequenced participants, respectively.

The paper's findings and limits, for the study overall: Because no day 14 peak-response samples were available, the repertoires could be characterized only after the peak T cell response. Vaccine-associated CD4 TCRs spanned the whole spike protein, with dominant responses in regions 160-218 and 743-854. A significant rise in spike-specific TCR breadth and depth was observed after two AZD1222 doses relative to day 0 and relative to MenACWY recipients. Nearly half of unique spike-specific TCRs reportedly recognized epitopes outside regions mutated in the B.1.351 and B.1.1.7 variants. In the small 56-69-year group, the increase in depth fell short of significance, most likely because of low power. Participants were mostly white British and included more females than males, and it was suggested by the authors that clonal diversity may have been underestimated. Conclusions about previously exposed vaccinees are limited, since just a handful of AZD1222 recipients were seropositive for SARS-CoV-2 at baseline.

The sample in question was peripheral blood, obtained 28 days after the second AZD1222 dose. This TCR came from an adult who received the AZD1222 COVID-19 vaccine. The chain links TRBV7-9 with TRBJ1-4; the D gene is unclear. The nucleotide sequence reads as follows: TGTGCCAGCAGCTTTGGAGACCTTAATGAAAAACTGTTTTTT. Protein translation: CASSFGDLNEKLFF.